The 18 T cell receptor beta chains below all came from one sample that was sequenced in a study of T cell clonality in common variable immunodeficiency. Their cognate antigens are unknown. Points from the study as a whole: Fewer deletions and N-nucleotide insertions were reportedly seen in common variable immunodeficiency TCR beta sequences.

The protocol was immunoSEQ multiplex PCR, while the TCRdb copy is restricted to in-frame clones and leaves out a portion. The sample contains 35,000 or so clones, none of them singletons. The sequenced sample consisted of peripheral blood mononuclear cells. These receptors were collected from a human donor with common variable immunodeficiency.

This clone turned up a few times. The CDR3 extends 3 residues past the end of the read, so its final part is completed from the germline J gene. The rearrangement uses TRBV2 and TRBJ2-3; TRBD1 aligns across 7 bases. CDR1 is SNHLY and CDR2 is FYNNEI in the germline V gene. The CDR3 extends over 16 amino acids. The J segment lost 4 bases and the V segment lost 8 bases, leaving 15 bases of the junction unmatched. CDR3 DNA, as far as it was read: TGTGCCAGCTCCTGGAGTGCGGACAGGCGTGCAGATACG. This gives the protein CASSWSADRRADT. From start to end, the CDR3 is CASSWSADRRADTQYF. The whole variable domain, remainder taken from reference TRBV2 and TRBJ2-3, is EPEVTQTPSHQVTQMGQEVILRCVPISNHLYFYWYRQILGQKVEFLVSFYNNEISEKSEIFDDQFSVERPDGSNFTLKIRSTKLEDSAMYFCASSWSADRRADTQYFGPGTRLTVL.

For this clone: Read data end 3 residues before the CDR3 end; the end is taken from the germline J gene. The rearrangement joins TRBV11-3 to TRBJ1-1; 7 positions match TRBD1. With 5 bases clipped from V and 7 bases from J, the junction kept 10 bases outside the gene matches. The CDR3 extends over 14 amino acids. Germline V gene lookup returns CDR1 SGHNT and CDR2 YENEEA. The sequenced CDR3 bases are TGTGCCAGCAGCCCCCAGGGGGACAGAGGTGAA. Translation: CASSPQGDRGE. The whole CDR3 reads CASSPQGDRGEAFF.

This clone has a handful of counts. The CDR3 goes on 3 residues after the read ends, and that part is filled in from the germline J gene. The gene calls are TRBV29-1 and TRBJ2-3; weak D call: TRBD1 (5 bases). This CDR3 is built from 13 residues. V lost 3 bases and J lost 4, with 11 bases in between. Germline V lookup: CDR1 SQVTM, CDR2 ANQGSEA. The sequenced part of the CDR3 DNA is TGCAGCGTTGACGGACAAGGGGCAGATACG. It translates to CSVDGQGADT. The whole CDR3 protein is CSVDGQGADTQYF.

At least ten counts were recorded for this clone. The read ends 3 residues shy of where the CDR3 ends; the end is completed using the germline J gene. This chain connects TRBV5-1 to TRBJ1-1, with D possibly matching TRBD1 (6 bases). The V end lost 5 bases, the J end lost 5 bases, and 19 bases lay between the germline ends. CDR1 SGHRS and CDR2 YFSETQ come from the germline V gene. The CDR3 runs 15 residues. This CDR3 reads CASRISHGGLTEAFF. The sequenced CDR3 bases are TGCGCCAGCAGAATTTCCCACGGGGGGCTGACTGAA.

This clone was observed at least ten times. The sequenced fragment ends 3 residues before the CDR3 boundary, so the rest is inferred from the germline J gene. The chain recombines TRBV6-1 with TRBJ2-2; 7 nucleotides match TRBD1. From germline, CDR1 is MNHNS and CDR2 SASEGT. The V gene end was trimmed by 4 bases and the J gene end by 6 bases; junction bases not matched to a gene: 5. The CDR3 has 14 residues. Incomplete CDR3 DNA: TGTGCCAGCAGTGTGGACAGGTTTGCCGGGGAG. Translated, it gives CASSVDRFAGE. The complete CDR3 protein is CASSVDRFAGELFF.

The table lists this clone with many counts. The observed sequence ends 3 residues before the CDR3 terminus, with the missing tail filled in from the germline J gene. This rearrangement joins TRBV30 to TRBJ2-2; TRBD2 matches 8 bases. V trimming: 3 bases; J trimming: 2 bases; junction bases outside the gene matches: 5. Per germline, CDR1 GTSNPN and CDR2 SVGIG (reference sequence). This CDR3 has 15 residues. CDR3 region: CAWRGGGLNTGELFF. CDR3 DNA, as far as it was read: TGTGCCTGGAGGGGCGGGGGGCTCAACACCGGGGAG.

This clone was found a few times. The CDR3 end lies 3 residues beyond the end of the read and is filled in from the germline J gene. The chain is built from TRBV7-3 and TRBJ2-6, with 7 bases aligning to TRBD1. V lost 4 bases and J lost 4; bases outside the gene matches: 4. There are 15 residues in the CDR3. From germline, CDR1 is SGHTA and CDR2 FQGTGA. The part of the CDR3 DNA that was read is TGTGCCAGCAGCTCGACAGGGACCGGGGCCAACGTC. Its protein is CASSSTGTGANV. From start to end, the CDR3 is CASSSTGTGANVLTF.

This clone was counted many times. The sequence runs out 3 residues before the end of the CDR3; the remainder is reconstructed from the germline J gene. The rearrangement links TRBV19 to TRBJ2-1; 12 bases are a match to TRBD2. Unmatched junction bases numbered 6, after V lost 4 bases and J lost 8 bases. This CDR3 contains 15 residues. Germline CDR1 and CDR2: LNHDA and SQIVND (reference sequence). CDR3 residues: CASSSRLAGEYEQFF. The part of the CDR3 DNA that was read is TGTGCCAGTAGTAGCCGACTAGCGGGGGAATATGAG.

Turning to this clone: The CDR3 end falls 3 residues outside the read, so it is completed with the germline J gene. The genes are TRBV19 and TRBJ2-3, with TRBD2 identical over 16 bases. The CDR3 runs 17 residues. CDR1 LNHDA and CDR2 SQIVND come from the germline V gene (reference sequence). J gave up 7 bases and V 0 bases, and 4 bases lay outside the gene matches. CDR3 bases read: TGTGCCAGTAGTATAGACGGGACTAGCGGGGGGGCCTATACG. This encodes CASSIDGTSGGAYT. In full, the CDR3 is CASSIDGTSGGAYTQYF. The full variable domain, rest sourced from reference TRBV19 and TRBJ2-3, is DGGITQSPKYLFRKEGQNVTLSCEQNLNHDAMYWYRQDPGQGLRLIYYSQIVNDFQKGDIAEGYSVSREKKESFPLTVTSAQKNPTAFYLCASSIDGTSGGAYTQYFGPGTRLTVL.

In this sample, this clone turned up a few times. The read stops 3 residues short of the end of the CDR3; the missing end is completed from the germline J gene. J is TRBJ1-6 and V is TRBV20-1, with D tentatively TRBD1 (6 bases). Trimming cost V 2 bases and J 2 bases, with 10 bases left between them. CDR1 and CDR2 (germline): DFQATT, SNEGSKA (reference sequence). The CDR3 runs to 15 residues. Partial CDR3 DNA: TGCAGTGCTAGAAACAGGGACCCCTATAATTCACCC. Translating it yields CSARNRDPYNSP. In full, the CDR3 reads CSARNRDPYNSPLHF.

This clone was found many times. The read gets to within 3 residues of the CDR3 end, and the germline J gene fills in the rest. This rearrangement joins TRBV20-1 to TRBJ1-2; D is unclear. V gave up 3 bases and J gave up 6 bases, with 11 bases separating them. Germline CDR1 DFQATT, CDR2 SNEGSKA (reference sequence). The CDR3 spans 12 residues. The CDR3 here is CSARRENHGYTF. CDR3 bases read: TGCAGTGCTAGGCGGGAAAACCATGGC.

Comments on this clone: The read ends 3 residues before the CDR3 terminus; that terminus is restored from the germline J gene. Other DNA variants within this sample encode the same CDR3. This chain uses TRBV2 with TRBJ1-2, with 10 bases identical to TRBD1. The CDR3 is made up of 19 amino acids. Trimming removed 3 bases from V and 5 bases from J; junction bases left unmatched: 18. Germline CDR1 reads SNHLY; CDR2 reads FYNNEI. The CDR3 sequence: CASSESLVDRGQLGYGYTF. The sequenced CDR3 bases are TGTGCCAGCAGTGAGAGCTTGGTCGACAGGGGGCAACTGGGGTATGGC.

CDR3: CATRTGLNTEAFF. The part of the CDR3 DNA that was read is TGTGCCACCCGGACAGGCCTGAACACTGAA. The chain carries TRBV2 and TRBJ1-1, with 7 bases lining up with TRBD1. With the read ending 3 residues before the CDR3 end, the germline J gene is used to fill in that end. CDR3 size: 13 residues. Germline CDR1 is SNHLY and CDR2 is FYNNEI. Unmatched junction bases numbered 5, after V lost 10 bases and J lost 0 bases.

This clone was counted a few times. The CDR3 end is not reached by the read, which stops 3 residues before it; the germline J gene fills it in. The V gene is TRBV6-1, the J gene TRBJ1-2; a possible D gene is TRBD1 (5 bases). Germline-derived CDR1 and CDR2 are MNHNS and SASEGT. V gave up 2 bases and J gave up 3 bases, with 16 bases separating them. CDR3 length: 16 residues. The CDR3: CASSEWVQGRDYGYTF. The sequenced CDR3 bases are TGTGCCAGCAGTGAATGGGTTCAGGGAAGAGACTATGGC.

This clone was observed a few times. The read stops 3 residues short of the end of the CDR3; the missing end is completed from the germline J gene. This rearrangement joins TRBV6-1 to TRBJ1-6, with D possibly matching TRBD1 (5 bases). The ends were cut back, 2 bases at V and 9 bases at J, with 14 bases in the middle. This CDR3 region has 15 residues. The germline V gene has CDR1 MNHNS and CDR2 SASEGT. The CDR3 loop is CASSEFQGPGSPLHF. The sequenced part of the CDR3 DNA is TGTGCCAGCAGTGAATTTCAGGGTCCGGGTTCACCC.

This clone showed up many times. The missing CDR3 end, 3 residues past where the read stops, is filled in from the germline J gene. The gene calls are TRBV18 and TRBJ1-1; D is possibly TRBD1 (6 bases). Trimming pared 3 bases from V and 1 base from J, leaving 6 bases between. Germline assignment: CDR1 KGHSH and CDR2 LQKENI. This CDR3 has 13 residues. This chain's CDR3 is CASSPGQNTEAFF. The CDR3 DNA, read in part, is TGTGCCAGCTCACCGGGACAGAACACTGAA. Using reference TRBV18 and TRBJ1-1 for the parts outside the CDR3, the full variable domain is NAGVMQNPRHLVRRRGQEARLRCSPMKGHSHVYWYRQLPEEGLKFMVYLQKENIIDESGMPKERFSAEFPKEGPSILRIQQVVRGDSAAYFCASSPGQNTEAFFGQGTRLTVV.

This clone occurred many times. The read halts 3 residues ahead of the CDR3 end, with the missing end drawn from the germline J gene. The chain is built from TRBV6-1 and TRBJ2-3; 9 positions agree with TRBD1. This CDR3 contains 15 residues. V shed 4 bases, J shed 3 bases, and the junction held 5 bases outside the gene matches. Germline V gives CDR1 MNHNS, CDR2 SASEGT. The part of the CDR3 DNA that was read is TGTGCCAGCAGTGGACAGGGGGGGATGACAGATACG. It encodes CASSGQGGMTDT. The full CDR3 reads CASSGQGGMTDTQYF.

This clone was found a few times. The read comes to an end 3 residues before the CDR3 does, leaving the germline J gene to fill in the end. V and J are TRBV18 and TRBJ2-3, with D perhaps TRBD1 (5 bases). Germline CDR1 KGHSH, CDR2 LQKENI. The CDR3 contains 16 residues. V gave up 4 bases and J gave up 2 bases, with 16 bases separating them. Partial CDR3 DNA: TGTGCCAGCTCACGGGGCGGAGCAGGTGCCACAGATACG. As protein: CASSRGGAGATDT. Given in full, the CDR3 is CASSRGGAGATDTQYF.